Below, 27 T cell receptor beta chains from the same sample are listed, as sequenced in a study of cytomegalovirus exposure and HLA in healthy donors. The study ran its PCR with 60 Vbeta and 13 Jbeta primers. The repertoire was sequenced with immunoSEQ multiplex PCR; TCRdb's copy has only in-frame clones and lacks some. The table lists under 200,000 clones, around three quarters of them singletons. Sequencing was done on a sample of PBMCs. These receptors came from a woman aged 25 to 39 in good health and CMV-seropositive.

The CDR3 nucleotides are TGTGCCAGCAGCCCACTAATGCTTACTAGGCCGGGAGAGCAGTACTTC. Translation: CASSPLMLTRPGEQYF. This rearrangement joins TRBV9 to TRBJ2-7; D possibly corresponds to TRBD2 (5 bases). V was pared by 4 bases and J by 7 bases, with 24 bases between. There are 16 residues in the CDR3. CDR1 SGDLS and CDR2 YYNGEE come from the germline V gene. Filled out from reference TRBV9 and TRBJ2-7, the complete variable domain reads DSGVTQTPKHLITATGQRVTLRCSPRSGDLSVYWYQQSLDQGLQFLIQYYNGEERAKGNILERFSAQQFPDLHSELNLSSLELGDSALYFCASSPLMLTRPGEQYFGPGTRLTVT.

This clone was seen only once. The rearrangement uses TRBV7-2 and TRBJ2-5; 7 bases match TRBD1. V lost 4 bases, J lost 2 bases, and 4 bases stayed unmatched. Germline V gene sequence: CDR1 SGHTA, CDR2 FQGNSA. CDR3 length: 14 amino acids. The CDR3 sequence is CASSYRGRQETQYF. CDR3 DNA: TGTGCCAGCAGCTACAGGGGTCGGCAAGAGACCCAGTACTTC.

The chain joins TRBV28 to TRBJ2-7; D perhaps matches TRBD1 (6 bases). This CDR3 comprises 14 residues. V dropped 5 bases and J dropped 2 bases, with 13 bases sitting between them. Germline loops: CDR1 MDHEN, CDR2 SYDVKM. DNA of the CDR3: TGTGCCAGCAGTGCCCGGACAGCCCCCTACGAGCAGTACTTC. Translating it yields CASSARTAPYEQYF.

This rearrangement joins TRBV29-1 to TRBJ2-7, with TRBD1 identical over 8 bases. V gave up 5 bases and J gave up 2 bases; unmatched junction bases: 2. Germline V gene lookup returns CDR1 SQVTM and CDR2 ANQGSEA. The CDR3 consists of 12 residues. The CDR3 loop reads CSVRQGTYEQYF. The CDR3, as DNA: TGCAGCGTTAGACAGGGGACCTACGAGCAGTACTTC.

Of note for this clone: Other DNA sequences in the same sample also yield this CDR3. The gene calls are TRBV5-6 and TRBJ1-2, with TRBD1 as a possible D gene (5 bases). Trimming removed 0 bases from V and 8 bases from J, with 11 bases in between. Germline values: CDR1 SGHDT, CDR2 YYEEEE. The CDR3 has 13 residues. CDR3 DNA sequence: TGTGCCAGCAGCTTGGCCTCGGGGGGAGGCTACACCTTC. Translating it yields CASSLASGGGYTF.

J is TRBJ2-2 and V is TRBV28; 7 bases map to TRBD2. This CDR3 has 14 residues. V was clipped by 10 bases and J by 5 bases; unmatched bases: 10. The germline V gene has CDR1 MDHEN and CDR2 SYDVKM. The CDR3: CATLYGGRTGELFF. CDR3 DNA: TGTGCCACCCTCTACGGGGGGAGGACCGGGGAGCTGTTTTTT.

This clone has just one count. In nucleotides, the CDR3 is TGTGCCAGCAGCGCCGGGACAGGGGGTGTCTACGAGCAGTACTTC. Protein: CASSAGTGGVYEQYF. This chain joins TRBV5-4 and TRBJ2-7; 11 bases map to TRBD1. V lost 4 bases, J lost 3 bases, and 6 bases stayed unmatched. Germline CDR1 and CDR2: SGHNT and YYREEE (reference sequence). The CDR3 spans 15 residues.

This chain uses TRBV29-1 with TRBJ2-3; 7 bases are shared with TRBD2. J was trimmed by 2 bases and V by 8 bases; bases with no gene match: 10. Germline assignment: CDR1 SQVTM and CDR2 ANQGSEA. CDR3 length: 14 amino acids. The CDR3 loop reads CSTQTSRSTDTQYF. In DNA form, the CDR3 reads TGCAGCACCCAGACTAGCCGCTCCACAGATACGCAGTATTTT.

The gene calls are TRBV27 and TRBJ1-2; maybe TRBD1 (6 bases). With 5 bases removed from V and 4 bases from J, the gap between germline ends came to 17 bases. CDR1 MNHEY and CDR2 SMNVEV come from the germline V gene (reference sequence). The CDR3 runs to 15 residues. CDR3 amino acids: CASSVHRDGGYGYTF. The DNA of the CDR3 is TGTGCCAGCAGTGTCCACAGGGACGGTGGCTATGGCTACACCTTC.

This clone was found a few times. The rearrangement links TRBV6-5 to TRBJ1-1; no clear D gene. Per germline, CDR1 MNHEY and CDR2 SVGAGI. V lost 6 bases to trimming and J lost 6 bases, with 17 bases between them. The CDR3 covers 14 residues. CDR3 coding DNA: TGTGCCAGCAGCCCCTCTTGGGAGCTGGCTGAAGCTTTCTTT. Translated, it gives CASSPSWELAEAFF.

CDR3 loop: CASSVEQGTNYGYTF. The CDR3 DNA sequence: TGTGCCAGCAGCGTAGAACAGGGGACTAACTATGGCTACACCTTC. The chain recombines TRBV9 with TRBJ1-2; 7 nucleotides align to TRBD1. The trim removed 0 bases at V and 0 bases at J, leaving 2 bases unmatched. The CDR3 extends over 15 amino acids. Germline values: CDR1 SGDLS, CDR2 YYNGEE.

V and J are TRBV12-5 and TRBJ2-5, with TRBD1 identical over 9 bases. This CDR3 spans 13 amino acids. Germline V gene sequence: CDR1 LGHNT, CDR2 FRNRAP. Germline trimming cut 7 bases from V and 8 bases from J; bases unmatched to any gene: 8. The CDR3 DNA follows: TGTGCTAGTGCCTACGGGACAGGGCCTACCCAGTACTTC. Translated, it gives CASAYGTGPTQYF.

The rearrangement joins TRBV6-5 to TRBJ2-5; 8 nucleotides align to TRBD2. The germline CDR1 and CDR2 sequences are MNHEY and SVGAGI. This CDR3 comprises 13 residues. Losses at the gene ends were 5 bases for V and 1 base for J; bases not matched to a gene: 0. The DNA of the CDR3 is TGTGCCAGCAGTCGGGGGGGCCAAGAGACCCAGTACTTC. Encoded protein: CASSRGGQETQYF.

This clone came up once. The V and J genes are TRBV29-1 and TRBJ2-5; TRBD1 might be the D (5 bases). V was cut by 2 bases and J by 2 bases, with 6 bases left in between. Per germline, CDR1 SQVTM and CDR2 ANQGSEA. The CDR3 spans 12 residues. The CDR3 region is CSVERQQETQYF. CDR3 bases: TGCAGCGTTGAACGACAGCAAGAGACCCAGTACTTC.

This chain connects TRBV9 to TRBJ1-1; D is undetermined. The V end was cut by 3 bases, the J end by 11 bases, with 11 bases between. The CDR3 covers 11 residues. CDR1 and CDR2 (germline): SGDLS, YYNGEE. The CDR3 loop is CASSAGGIAFF. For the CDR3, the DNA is TGTGCCAGCAGCGCCGGTGGTATTGCTTTCTTT.

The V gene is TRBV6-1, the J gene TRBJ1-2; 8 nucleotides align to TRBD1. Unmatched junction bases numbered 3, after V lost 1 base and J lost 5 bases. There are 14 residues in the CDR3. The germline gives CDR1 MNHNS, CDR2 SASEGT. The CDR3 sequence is CASSEVTGVYGYTF. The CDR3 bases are TGTGCCAGCAGTGAAGTGACAGGGGTGTATGGCTACACCTTC.

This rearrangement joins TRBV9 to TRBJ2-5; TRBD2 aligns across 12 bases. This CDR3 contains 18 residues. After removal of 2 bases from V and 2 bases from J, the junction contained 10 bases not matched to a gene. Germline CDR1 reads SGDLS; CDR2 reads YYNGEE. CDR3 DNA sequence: TGTGCCAGCAGCGTCGGACTAGCGGGGAGTGGAGTACAAGAGACCCAGTACTTC. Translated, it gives CASSVGLAGSGVQETQYF.

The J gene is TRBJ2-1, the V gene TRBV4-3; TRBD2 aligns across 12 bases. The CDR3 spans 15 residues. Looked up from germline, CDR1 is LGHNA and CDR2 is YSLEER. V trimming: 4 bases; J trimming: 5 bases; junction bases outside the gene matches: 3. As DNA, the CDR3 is TGCGCCAGCAGCCTTGGACTAGCGGGGAACAATGAGCAGTTCTTC. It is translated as CASSLGLAGNNEQFF.

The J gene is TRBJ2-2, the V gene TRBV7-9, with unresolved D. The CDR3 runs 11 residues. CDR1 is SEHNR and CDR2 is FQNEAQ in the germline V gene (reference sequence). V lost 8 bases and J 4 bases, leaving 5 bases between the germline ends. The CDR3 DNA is TGTGCCAGCCATCCCACCGGGGAGCTGTTTTTT. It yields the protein CASHPTGELFF.

The CDR3 DNA is TGTGCCTCGGCGGGGGTGTACGAGCAGTACTTC. The encoded protein is CASAGVYEQYF. This chain links TRBV6-5 with TRBJ2-7, with 7 bases identical to TRBD2. The germline CDR1 and CDR2 sequences are MNHEY and SVGAGI. This CDR3 spans 11 amino acids. J was trimmed by 4 bases and V by 11 bases; bases with no gene match: 5.

The CDR3 protein is CASSGTSGRKYNEQFF. The CDR3 DNA sequence: TGTGCCAGCAGCGGGACTAGCGGGAGGAAGTACAATGAGCAGTTCTTC. V is TRBV9 and J is TRBJ2-1; 14 bases are a match to TRBD2. Germline lookup yields CDR1 SGDLS and CDR2 YYNGEE. The J segment lost 4 bases and the V segment lost 3 bases, leaving 3 bases of the junction unmatched. The length of the CDR3 is 16 residues.

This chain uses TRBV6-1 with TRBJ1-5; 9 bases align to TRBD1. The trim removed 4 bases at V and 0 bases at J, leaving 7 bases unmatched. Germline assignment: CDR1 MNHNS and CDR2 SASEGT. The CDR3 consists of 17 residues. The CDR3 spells CASSALDRGYSNQPQHF. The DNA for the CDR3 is TGTGCCAGCAGTGCCTTGGACAGGGGATATAGCAATCAGCCCCAGCATTTT.

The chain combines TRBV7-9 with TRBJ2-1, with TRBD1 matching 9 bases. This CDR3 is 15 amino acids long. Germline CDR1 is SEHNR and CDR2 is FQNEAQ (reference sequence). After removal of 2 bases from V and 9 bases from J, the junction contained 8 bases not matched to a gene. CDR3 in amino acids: CASSLKPGQGSEQFF. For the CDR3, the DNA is TGTGCCAGCAGCTTAAAACCGGGACAGGGTAGTGAGCAGTTCTTC.

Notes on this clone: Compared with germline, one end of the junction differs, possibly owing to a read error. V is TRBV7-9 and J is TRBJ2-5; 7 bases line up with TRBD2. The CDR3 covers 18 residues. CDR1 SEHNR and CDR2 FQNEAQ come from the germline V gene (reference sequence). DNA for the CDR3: TGTTCCAGCAGCTTAGTCTCCCTAGAGGGAGGGCTCCAAGAGACCCAGTACTTC. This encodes CSSSLVSLEGGLQETQYF.

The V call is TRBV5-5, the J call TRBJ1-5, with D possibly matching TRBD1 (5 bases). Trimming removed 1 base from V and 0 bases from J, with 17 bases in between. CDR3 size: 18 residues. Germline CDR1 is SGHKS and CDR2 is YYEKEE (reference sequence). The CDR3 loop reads CASSLFGQGAASNQPQHF. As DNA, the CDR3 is TGTGCCAGCAGCTTGTTCGGGCAGGGCGCCGCTAGCAATCAGCCCCAGCATTTT.

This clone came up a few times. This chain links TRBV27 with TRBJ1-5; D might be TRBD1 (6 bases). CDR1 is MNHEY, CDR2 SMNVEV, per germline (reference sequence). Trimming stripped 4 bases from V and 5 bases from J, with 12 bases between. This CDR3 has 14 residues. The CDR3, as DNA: TGTGCCAGCAGTTACGCAGGGGCTCATCAGCCCCAGCATTTT. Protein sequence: CASSYAGAHQPQHF.

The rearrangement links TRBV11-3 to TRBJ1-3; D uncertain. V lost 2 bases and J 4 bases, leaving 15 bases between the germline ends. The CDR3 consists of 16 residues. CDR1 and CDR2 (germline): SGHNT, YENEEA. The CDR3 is CASSLYTHRVGNTIYF. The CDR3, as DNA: TGTGCCAGCAGCTTATATACTCATCGAGTAGGAAACACCATATATTTT.